This T cell receptor (beta chain) originates from a study of radiotherapy plus CTLA-4 blockade in lung cancer. Study-level information: Under 20% of enrolled patients responded objectively, and 31% had disease control. Study observations and caveats: The study found tumor-derived TCR clones expanded in blood after radiotherapy plus ipilimumab.

Libraries were prepared by immunoSEQ multiplex PCR; TCRdb keeps only in-frame clonotypes and omits some of them. The sample has under 50,000 clones; 86% are singletons. For this clone: What it binds is not known.

Focal radiation plus CTLA-4 blockade with ipilimumab was administered to patients who had chemo-refractory metastatic non-small-cell lung cancer. The length of the CDR3 is 21 residues. Germline values: CDR1 SNHLY, CDR2 FYNNEI. V gave up 1 base and J gave up 1 base, with 23 bases separating them. The clonotype was recovered from a human donor with non-small cell lung cancer whose response to radiotherapy plus ipilimumab could not be evaluated. Sequencing used peripheral blood, obtained from a patient treated with radiotherapy plus ipilimumab. The genes are TRBV2 and TRBJ1-6; D perhaps matches TRBD1 (5 bases). The CDR3: CASSEGTWRPTVGSYNSPLHF. The CDR3 nucleotides are TGTGCCAGCAGTGAAGGGACATGGCGGCCCACCGTGGGGTCCTATAATTCACCCCTCCACTTT.